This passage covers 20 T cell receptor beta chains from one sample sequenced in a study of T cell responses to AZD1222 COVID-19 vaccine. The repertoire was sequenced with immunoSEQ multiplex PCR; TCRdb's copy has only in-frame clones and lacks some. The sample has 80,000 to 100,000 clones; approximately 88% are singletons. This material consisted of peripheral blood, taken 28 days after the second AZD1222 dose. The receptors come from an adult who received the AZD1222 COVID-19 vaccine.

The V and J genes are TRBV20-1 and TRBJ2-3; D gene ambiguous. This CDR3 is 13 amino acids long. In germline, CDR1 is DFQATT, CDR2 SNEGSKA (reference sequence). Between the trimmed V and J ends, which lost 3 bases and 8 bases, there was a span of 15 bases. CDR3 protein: CSASGSSEVTQYF. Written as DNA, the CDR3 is TGCAGTGCTAGTGGGTCCAGCGAGGTTACGCAGTATTTT.

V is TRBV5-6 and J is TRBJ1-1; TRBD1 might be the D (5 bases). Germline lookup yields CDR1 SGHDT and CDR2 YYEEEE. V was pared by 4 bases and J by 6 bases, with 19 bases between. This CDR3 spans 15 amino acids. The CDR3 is CASSPWSASRAEAFF. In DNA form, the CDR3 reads TGTGCCAGCAGCCCCTGGTCGGCTTCCAGGGCTGAAGCTTTCTTT. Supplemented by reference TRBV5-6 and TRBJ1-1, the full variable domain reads DAGVTQSPTHLIKTRGQQVTLRCSPKSGHDTVSWYQQALGQGPQFIFQYYEEEERQRGNFPDRFSGHQFPNYSSELNVNALLLGDSALYLCASSPWSASRAEAFFGQGTRLTVV.

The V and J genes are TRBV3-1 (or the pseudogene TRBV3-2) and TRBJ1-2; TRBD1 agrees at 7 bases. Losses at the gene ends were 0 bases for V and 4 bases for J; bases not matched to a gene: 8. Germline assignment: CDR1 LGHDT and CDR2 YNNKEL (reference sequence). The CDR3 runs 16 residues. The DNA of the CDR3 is TGTGCCAGCAGCCAAGACAAGAGACAGGGCCGCTATGGCTACACCTTC. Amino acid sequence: CASSQDKRQGRYGYTF.

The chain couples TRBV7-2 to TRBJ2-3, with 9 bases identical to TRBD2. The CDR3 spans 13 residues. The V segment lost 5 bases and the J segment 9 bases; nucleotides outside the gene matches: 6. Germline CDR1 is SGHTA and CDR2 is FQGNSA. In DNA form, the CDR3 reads TGTGCCAGCAGCACCCGGACTAGCGACACGCAGTATTTT. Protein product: CASSTRTSDTQYF.

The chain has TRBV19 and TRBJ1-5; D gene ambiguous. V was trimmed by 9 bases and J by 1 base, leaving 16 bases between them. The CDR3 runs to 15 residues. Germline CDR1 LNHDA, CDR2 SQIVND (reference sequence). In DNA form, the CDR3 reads TGTGCCAGCAGACCCGACGCCATAAGCAATCAGCCCCAGCATTTT. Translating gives CASRPDAISNQPQHF.

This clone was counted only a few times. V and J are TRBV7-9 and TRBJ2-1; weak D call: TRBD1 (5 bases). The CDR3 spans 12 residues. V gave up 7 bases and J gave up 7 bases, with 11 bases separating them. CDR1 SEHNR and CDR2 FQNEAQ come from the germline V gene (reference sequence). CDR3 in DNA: TGTGCCAGCAAGAAGGGGCCGAATGAGCAGTTCTTC. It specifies CASKKGPNEQFF.

The DNA of the CDR3 is TGCAGCGTTATGGGTGACGGACAAGAGGTGTACTTC. Encoded protein: CSVMGDGQEVYF. The rearrangement joins TRBV29-1 to TRBJ2-5; D might be TRBD1 (5 bases). The V and J ends lost 5 bases and 13 bases respectively, with 20 bases between them. The CDR3 has 12 residues. Germline values: CDR1 SQVTM, CDR2 ANQGSEA. The full variable domain, its missing parts supplied by reference TRBV29-1 and TRBJ2-5, is SAVISQKPSRDICQRGTSLTIQCQVDSQVTMMFWYRQQPGQSLTLIATANQGSEATYESGFVIDKFPISRPNLTFSTLTVSNMSPEDSSIYLCSVMGDGQEVYFGPGTRLLVL.

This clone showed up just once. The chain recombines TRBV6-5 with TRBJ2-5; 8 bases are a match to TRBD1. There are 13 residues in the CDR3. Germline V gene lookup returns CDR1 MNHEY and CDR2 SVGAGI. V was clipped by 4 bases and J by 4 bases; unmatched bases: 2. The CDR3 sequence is CASSSDRGETQYF. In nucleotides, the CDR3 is TGTGCCAGCAGTTCCGACAGGGGAGAGACCCAGTACTTC.

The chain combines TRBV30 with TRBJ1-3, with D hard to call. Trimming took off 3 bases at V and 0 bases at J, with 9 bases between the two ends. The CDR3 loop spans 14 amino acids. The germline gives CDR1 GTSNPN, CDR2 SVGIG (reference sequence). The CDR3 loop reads CAWSQGSSGNTIYF. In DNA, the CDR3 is TGTGCCTGGAGCCAAGGGAGCTCTGGAAACACCATATATTTT.

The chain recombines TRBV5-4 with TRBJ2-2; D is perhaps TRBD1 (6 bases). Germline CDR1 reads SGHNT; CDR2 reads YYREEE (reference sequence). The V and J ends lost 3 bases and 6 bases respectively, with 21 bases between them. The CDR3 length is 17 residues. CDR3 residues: CASSSTGNPGSAGELFF. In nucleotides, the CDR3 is TGTGCCAGCAGCTCCACAGGGAACCCGGGCTCGGCCGGGGAGCTGTTTTTT.

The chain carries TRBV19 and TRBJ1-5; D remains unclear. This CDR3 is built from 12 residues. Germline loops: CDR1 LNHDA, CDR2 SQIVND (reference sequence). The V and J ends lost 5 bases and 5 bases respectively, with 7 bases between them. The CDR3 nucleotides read TGTGCCAGTAGTGGCCAGTATCAGCCCCAGCATTTT. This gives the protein CASSGQYQPQHF.

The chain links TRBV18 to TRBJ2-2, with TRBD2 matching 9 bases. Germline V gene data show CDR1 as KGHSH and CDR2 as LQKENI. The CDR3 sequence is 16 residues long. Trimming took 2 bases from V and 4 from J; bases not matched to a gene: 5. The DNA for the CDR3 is TGTGCCAGCTCACCAAGTAGCGGGGGCCTCACCGGGGAGCTGTTTTTT. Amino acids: CASSPSSGGLTGELFF. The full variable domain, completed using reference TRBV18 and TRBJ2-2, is NAGVMQNPRHLVRRRGQEARLRCSPMKGHSHVYWYRQLPEEGLKFMVYLQKENIIDESGMPKERFSAEFPKEGPSILRIQQVVRGDSAAYFCASSPSSGGLTGELFFGEGSRLTVL.

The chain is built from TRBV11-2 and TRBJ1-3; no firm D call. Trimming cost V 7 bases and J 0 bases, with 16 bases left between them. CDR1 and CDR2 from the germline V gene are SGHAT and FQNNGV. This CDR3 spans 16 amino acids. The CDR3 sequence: CASNPAGSFSGNTIYF. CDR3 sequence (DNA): TGTGCCAGCAACCCAGCGGGGAGTTTCTCTGGAAACACCATATATTTT.

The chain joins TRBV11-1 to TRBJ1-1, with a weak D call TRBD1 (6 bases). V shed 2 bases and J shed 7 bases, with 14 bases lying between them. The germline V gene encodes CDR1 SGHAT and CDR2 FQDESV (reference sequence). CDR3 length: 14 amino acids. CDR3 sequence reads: CASSLFQGQNEAFF. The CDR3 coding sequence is TGTGCCAGCAGCTTATTCCAGGGGCAAAATGAAGCTTTCTTT.

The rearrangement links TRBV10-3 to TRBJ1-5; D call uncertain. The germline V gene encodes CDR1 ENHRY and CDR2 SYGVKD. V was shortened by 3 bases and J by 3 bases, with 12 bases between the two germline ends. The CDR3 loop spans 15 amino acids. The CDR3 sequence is CAISETGVANQPQHF. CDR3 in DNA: TGTGCCATCAGTGAAACCGGGGTGGCCAATCAGCCCCAGCATTTT.

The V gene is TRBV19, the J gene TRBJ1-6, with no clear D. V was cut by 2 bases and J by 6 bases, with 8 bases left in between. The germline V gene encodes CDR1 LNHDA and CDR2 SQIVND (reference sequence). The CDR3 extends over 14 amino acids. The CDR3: CASSINGINSPLHF. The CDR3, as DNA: TGTGCCAGTAGTATAAACGGGATTAATTCACCCCTCCACTTT.

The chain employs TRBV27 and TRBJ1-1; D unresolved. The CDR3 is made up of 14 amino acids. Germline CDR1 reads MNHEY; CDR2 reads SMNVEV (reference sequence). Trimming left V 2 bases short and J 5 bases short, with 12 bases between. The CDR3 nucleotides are TGTGCCAGCAGTTTACTGTCTATGGGTACTGAAGCTTTCTTT. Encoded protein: CASSLLSMGTEAFF.

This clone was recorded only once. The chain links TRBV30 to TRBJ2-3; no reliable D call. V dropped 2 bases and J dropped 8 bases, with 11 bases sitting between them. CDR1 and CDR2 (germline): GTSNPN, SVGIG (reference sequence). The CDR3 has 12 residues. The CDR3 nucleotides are TGTGCCTGGAGTCCCAGCACGGCTACGCAGTATTTT. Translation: CAWSPSTATQYF.

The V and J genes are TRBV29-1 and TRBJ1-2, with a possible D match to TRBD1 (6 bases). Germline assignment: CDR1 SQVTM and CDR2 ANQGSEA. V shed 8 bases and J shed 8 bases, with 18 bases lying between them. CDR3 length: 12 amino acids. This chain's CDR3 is CSSWTEEKGYTF. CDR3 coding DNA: TGCAGCTCCTGGACAGAGGAAAAGGGCTACACCTTC.

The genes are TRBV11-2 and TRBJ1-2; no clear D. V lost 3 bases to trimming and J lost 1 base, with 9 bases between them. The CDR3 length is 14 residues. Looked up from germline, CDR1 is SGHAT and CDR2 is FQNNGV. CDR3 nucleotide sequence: TGTGCCAGCAGCTTCACTGGAGTTAACTATGGCTACACCTTC. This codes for CASSFTGVNYGYTF.